These T cell receptor beta chains were read from a single sample in a study of cytomegalovirus exposure and HLA in healthy donors. TCRdb's table, derived via immunoSEQ multiplex PCR, lists solely in-frame clones and lacks some. Here the sample spans approximately 31,000 clones, around nine tenths being singletons. Sequenced material: PBMCs. The receptors originated from a boy younger than 18 in good health and CMV-seronegative. Each CDR3 is given with its conserved first and last residue. The order of the fields is V gene, clone size, D gene, J gene, CDR3 protein, CDR3 DNA. D genes are given only for firm matches. Clone size is stated in some rows and not others, as once, few, many or a class when expanded.

TRBV5-4	NA	NA	TRBJ1-1	CASSLKDTDTEAFF	TGTGCCAGCAGCTTAAAGGACACTGACACTGAAGCTTTCTTT
TRBV2	NA	NA	TRBJ1-5	CASRENTAINQPQHF	TGTGCCAGCAGAGAGAATACAGCTATCAATCAGCCCCAGCATTTT
TRBV6-1	NA	TRBD1	TRBJ2-7	CASSTKTGDSYEQYF	TGTGCCAGCAGTACCAAAACAGGGGACTCCTACGAGCAGTACTTC
TRBV5-4	NA	NA	TRBJ1-2	CASSLVGGSGYGYTF	TGTGCCAGCAGCTTGGTCGGGGGATCGGGCTATGGCTACACCTTC
TRBV5-1	NA	NA	TRBJ2-1	CASSLVYGDDEQFF	TGCGCCAGCAGCTTGGTGTATGGAGACGATGAGCAGTTCTTC
TRBV25-1	NA	NA	TRBJ1-1	CASSEYQTVTEAFF	TGTGCCAGCAGTGAATACCAGACAGTTACTGAAGCTTTCTTT
TRBV28	NA	NA	TRBJ1-3	CASSLNRISGNTIYF	TGTGCCAGCAGTTTGAACAGGATCTCTGGAAACACCATATATTTT
TRBV5-4	NA	NA	TRBJ2-3	CASSLAMRRIGTDTQYF	TGTGCCAGCAGCTTGGCGATGCGGCGGATCGGCACAGATACGCAGTATTTT
TRBV5-4	few	NA	TRBJ1-5	CASSLDSQPQHF	TGTGCCAGCAGCTTGGATAGTCAGCCCCAGCATTTT
TRBV9	NA	TRBD2	TRBJ2-3	CASSVRAGGQTTDTQYF	TGTGCCAGCAGCGTAAGAGCGGGGGGCCAGACCACAGATACGCAGTATTTT